This TCR beta chain was recorded in a study of cytomegalovirus exposure and HLA in healthy donors. The PCR employed 60 Vbeta primers together with 13 Jbeta primers. Only in-frame clones appear in the TCRdb table, and some are missing; sequencing was by immunoSEQ multiplex PCR. The sample contains 210,000 or so clones, roughly four fifths of which appear only once. The CDR3 length is 14 residues. Trimming removed 5 bases from V and 12 bases from J, with 21 bases in between. From germline, CDR1 is SGHDT and CDR2 YYEEEE. This clone appeared a single time. The chain links TRBV5-6 to TRBJ2-1; D is unresolved. The receptor's source is a girl aged 5 to 17 in good health and CMV-seronegative. The sequenced material came from PBMCs. The chain's CDR3 is CASRYGQSHIGQFF. In DNA, the CDR3 is TGTGCCAGCAGGTATGGGCAGTCCCATATAGGGCAGTTCTTC.